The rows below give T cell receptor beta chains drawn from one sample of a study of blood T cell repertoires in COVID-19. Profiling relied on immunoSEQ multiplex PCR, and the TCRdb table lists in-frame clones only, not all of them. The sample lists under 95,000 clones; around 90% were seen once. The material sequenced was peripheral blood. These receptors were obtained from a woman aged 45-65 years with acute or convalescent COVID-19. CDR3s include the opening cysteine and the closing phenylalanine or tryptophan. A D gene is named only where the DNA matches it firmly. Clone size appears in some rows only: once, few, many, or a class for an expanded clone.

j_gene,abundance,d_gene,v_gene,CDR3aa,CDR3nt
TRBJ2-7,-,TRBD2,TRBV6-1,CASSEVAGGSYEQYF,TGTGCCAGCAGTGAAGTTGCGGGGGGATCCTACGAGCAGTACTTC
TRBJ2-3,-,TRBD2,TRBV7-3,CASSPLAGGTDTQYF,TGTGCCAGCAGCCCGTTAGCGGGAGGCACAGATACGCAGTATTTT
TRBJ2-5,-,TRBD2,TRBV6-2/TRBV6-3,CASSSGLAPYQETQYF,TGTGCCAGCAGTTCAGGACTAGCGCCGTACCAAGAGACCCAGTACTTC
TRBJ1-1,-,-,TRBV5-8,CASSLDLGGTEAFF,TGTGCCAGCAGCTTGGATCTAGGGGGCACTGAAGCTTTCTTT
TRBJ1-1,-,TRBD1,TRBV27,CASSAQRQGLGTEAFF,TGTGCCAGCAGTGCCCAGCGACAGGGTTTGGGGACTGAAGCTTTCTTT
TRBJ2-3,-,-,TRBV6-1,CASSEAGGTDTQYF,TGTGCCAGCAGTGAAGCAGGGGGCACAGATACGCAGTATTTT
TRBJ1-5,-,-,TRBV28,CASRLELLGHSNQPQHF,TGTGCCAGCAGATTGGAGCTACTGGGGCATAGCAATCAGCCCCAGCATTTT
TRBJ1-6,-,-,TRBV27,CASSLGPLGTPLHF,TGTGCCAGCAGTTTAGGGCCCCTCGGGACACCCCTCCACTTT
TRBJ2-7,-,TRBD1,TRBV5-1,CASSLDWTGGYEQYF,TGCGCCAGCAGCTTGGACTGGACAGGGGGCTACGAGCAGTACTTC
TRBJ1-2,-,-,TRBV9,CASSPSYGAIAGGYTF,TGTGCCAGCAGCCCGAGCTACGGGGCCATCGCGGGGGGCTACACCTTC
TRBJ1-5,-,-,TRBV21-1,CASSSAIATLASSVHWHHQPQHF,TGTGCCAGCAGTTCGGCTATAGCTACATTGGCATCATCAGTACATTGGCATCATCAGCCCCAGCATTTT
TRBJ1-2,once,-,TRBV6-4,CASSAAGVEGYTF,TGTGCCAGCAGCGCCGCGGGGGTGGAAGGCTACACCTTC
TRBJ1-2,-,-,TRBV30,CAWSVMGGRYGYTF,TGTGCCTGGAGTGTGATGGGGGGACGTTATGGCTACACCTTC
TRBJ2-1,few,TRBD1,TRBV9,CASSVGQGEYNEQFF,TGTGCCAGCAGCGTAGGACAGGGGGAGTACAATGAGCAGTTCTTC
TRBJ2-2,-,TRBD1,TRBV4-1,CASSQNTGVNTGELFF,TGCGCCAGCAGCCAAAACACAGGGGTGAACACCGGGGAGCTGTTTTTT
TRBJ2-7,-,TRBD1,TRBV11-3,CASSRTDRDRYEQYF,TGTGCCAGCAGCCGCACGGACAGGGACCGTTACGAGCAGTACTTC
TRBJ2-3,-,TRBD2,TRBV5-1,CASSAGTSGSTDTQYF,TGCGCCAGCAGCGCCGGGACTAGCGGGAGCACAGATACGCAGTATTTT
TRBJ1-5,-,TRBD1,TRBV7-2,CASSSGTGARGPQHF,TGTGCCAGCAGCTCCGGGACAGGGGCAAGGGGGCCCCAGCATTTT
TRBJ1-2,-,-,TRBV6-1,CASSEGVTGGRGYTF,TGTGCCAGCAGTGAAGGTGTAACAGGCGGACGTGGCTACACCTTC
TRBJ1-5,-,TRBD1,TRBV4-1,CASSWTGDGNQPQHF,TGCGCCAGCAGCTGGACAGGGGATGGCAATCAGCCCCAGCATTTT
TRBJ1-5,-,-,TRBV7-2,CASSLGGGMRHQPQHF,TGTGCCAGCAGCTTAGGCGGCGGAATGAGACATCAGCCCCAGCATTTT
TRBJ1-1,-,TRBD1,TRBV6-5,CASSTRTGEAFF,TGTGCCAGCAGTACCCGGACAGGTGAAGCTTTCTTT
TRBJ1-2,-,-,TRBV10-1,CASSGTTGAYGYTF,TGCGCCAGCAGTGGGACAACAGGCGCCTATGGCTACACCTTC
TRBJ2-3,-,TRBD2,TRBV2,CASSPRTSGTDTQYF,TGTGCCAGCAGTCCCCGGACTAGCGGCACAGATACGCAGTATTTT
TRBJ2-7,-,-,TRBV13,CASSLVRGTEQYF,TGTGCCAGCAGCTTAGTCCGCGGGACCGAGCAGTACTTC
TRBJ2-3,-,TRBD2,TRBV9,CASSVGTSGDTQYF,TGTGCCAGCAGCGTCGGGACTAGCGGAGATACGCAGTATTTT
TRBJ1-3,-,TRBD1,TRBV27,CASRKRSRDRGLLYSGNTIYF,TGTGCCAGCAGAAAACGGAGCCGGGACAGGGGGTTACTTTACTCTGGAAACACCATATATTTT